This TCR beta chain was recorded in a study of shared clonotypes between healthy human individuals. The V end lost 2 bases, the J end lost 4 bases, and 11 bases lay between the germline ends. Looked up from germline, CDR1 is MDHEN and CDR2 is SYDVKM. This CDR3 is built from 14 residues. Each subset's genomic DNA was shared equally among a number of immunoSEQ plates. Clones were read by immunoSEQ multiplex PCR, and TCRdb kept only the in-frame ones, dropping some. This sample has over 850,000 clones; 70% to 80% occur once, and the top ten carry about 0.52%. Researchers partitioned CD4+ cells into CD45RA+ naive and CD45RA-negative memory subsets.

The sequenced material came from memory CD4+ T cells from PBMCs. The subset is: CD45RA-negative fraction. The genes are TRBV28 and TRBJ1-1; D is uncertain. The receptor was isolated from a man younger than 35 in good health. Some clones in this sample may be carry-over from other donors' samples. Here the CDR3 reads CASSLGTLGTEAFF. In DNA, the CDR3 is TGTGCCAGCAGTTTAGGTACTCTCGGCACTGAAGCTTTCTTT.